The 5 T cell receptor beta chains listed next were all sequenced from one sample in a study of Ad26.COV2.S vaccination and SARS-CoV-2 variants. Profiled with immunoSEQ multiplex PCR; TCRdb holds only in-frame clones, not every one. This table has around 350,000 clones, around 83% appearing once. Treatment meaning: over 15 received Ad26.COV2.S at low or high dose, single or two shots; five or six received placebo; per-sample allocation not given. Sampling was performed 63 days after the first vaccine or placebo injection. Material: peripheral blood, obtained in a trial of Ad26.COV2.S vaccine versus placebo. The receptors come from a person aged 18 to 65 who received the Ad26.COV2.S COVID-19 vaccine or a placebo.

This clone was counted many times. This chain joins TRBV3-1 (or the pseudogene TRBV3-2) and TRBJ2-7; the match to TRBD1 covers 7 bases. The CDR3 loop spans 16 amino acids. V shed 1 base and J 2 bases; nucleotides not matched to a gene: 8. Germline CDR1 reads LGHDT; CDR2 reads YNNKEL (reference sequence). Written as DNA, the CDR3 is TGTGCCAGCAGCCAAGCCTATCAGACAGGGACCTACGAGCAGTACTTC. Encoded protein: CASSQAYQTGTYEQYF.

The J gene is TRBJ2-7, the V gene TRBV7-7; TRBD2 is a possible D gene (5 bases). The V and J ends lost 1 base and 6 bases respectively, with 10 bases between them. This CDR3 has 13 amino acids. Germline CDR1 SSHAT, CDR2 FNYEAQ (reference sequence). Here the CDR3 DNA reads TGTGCCAGCAGCTTAGAGGGTGGGAGCGAGCAGTACTTC. This encodes CASSLEGGSEQYF.

The gene calls are TRBV18 and TRBJ2-3, with TRBD2 matching 9 bases. From germline, CDR1 is KGHSH and CDR2 LQKENI. V trimming: 6 bases; J trimming: 1 base; junction bases outside the gene matches: 11. The CDR3 extends over 17 amino acids. CDR3 protein: CASSHRVAGEGTDTQYF. CDR3 sequence (DNA): TGTGCCAGCTCGCACCGAGTAGCGGGGGAGGGCACAGATACGCAGTATTTT.

The chain has TRBV6-5 and TRBJ2-7, with D maybe TRBD2 (6 bases). This CDR3 has 15 residues. Germline V lookup: CDR1 MNHEY, CDR2 SVGAGI. V gave up 10 bases and J gave up 3 bases, with 22 bases separating them. The CDR3 reads CANPGTLSAHYEQYF. In nucleotides, the CDR3 is TGTGCCAACCCCGGGACTCTATCCGCGCACTACGAGCAGTACTTC.

This clone came up once. The chain carries TRBV30 and TRBJ2-7; possibly TRBD1 for D (6 bases). V was shortened by 3 bases and J by 8 bases, with 11 bases between the two germline ends. The CDR3 is made up of 11 amino acids. Germline V gene sequence: CDR1 GTSNPN, CDR2 SVGIG (reference sequence). CDR3 protein: CAWRQGSQQYF. DNA for the CDR3: TGTGCCTGGAGACAGGGTTCACAGCAGTACTTC.